The 7 T cell receptor beta chains below all came from one sample that was sequenced in a study of blood T cell repertoires in COVID-19. The protocol was immunoSEQ multiplex PCR, while the TCRdb copy is restricted to in-frame clones and leaves out a portion. The sample holds roughly 100,000 clones; approximately 85% are singletons and the top ten take about 4.8%. The material sequenced was peripheral blood. These receptors originate from a man aged 60-69 years with acute or convalescent COVID-19.

This clone was counted a few times. The V call is TRBV7-3, the J call TRBJ1-1, with D maybe TRBD1 (5 bases). V lost 5 bases to trimming and J lost 5 bases, with 12 bases between them. Germline loops: CDR1 SGHTA, CDR2 FQGTGA. This CDR3 contains 13 residues. In nucleotides, the CDR3 is TGTGCCAGCAGCCGTTGGGGCGGTACTGAAGCTTTCTTT. Its protein is CASSRWGGTEAFF.

The V and J genes are TRBV18 and TRBJ1-6; 7 positions agree with TRBD1. Germline CDR1 and CDR2: KGHSH and LQKENI. Trimming cost V 0 bases and J 6 bases; bases outside gene matches: 5. There are 16 residues in the CDR3. This chain's CDR3 is CASSPPNRDSNSPLHF. CDR3 in DNA: TGTGCCAGCTCACCACCGAACCGGGACAGTAATTCACCCCTCCACTTT.

The chain carries TRBV15 and TRBJ2-1; 7 bases are a match to TRBD1. This CDR3 region has 18 residues. After removal of 0 bases from V and 8 bases from J, the junction contained 16 bases not matched to a gene. Germline V gene data show CDR1 as LNHNV and CDR2 as YYDKDF (reference sequence). The CDR3 loop reads CATSRDPPNRGISYEQFF. The CDR3 nucleotides read TGTGCCACCAGCAGAGATCCTCCTAACAGGGGAATTTCGTATGAGCAGTTCTTC.

The chain links TRBV7-3 to TRBJ2-6; 8 positions match TRBD1. The CDR3 totals 19 residues. Trimming took 4 bases from V and 1 from J; bases not matched to a gene: 12. Germline V gene data show CDR1 as SGHTA and CDR2 as FQGTGA. CDR3 bases: TGTGCCAGCAGCTACACCCCCGGGACAGGCCGTTCTGGGGCCAACGTCCTGACTTTC. This sequence encodes CASSYTPGTGRSGANVLTF.

The chain couples TRBV18 to TRBJ2-7; D remains unclear. The CDR3 has 13 residues. With 2 bases removed from V and 3 bases from J, the gap between germline ends came to 8 bases. Germline lookup yields CDR1 KGHSH and CDR2 LQKENI. CDR3 amino acids: CASSPSAGYEQYF. Here the CDR3 DNA reads TGTGCCAGCTCACCATCGGCAGGCTACGAGCAGTACTTC. The full variable domain, its missing parts supplied by reference TRBV18 and TRBJ2-7, is NAGVMQNPRHLVRRRGQEARLRCSPMKGHSHVYWYRQLPEEGLKFMVYLQKENIIDESGMPKERFSAEFPKEGPSILRIQQVVRGDSAAYFCASSPSAGYEQYFGPGTRLTVT.

By sample fraction, this clone is medium-sized. The chain couples TRBV7-2 to TRBJ2-7, with a possible D match to TRBD1 (5 bases). Germline CDR1 SGHTA, CDR2 FQGNSA. V dropped 5 bases and J dropped 5 bases, with 16 bases sitting between them. CDR3 length: 14 residues. The CDR3 region is CASSTSTVVNEQYF. CDR3 nucleotide sequence: TGTGCCAGCAGCACCTCGACAGTAGTGAACGAGCAGTACTTC.

V gene TRBV30 combines with J gene TRBJ1-3, with 10 positions matching TRBD1. V was pared by 3 bases and J by 2 bases, with 4 bases of the junction left unmatched. The CDR3 consists of 15 residues. Per the germline V gene, CDR1 is GTSNPN and CDR2 is SVGIG (reference sequence). The CDR3 spells CAWRFDRGPGNTIYF. The CDR3 coding sequence is TGTGCCTGGAGATTCGACAGGGGGCCTGGAAACACCATATATTTT.